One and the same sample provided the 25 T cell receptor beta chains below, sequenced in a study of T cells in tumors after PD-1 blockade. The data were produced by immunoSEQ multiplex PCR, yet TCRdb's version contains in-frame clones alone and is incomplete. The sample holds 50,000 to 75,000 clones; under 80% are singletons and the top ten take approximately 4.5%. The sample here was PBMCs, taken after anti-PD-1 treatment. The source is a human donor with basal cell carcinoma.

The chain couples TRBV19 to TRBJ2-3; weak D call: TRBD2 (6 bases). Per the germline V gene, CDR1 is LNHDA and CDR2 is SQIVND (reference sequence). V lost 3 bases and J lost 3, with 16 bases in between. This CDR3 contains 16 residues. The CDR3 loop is CASSISGEVVTDTQYF. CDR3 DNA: TGTGCCAGTAGTATTTCCGGGGAGGTAGTGACAGATACGCAGTATTTT.

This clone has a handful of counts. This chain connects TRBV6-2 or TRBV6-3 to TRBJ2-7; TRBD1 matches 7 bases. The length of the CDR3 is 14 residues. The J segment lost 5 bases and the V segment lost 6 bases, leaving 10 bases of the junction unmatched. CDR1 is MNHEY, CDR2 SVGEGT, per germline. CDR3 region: CASSLLQGSDEQYF. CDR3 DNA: TGTGCCAGCAGCCTTCTACAGGGGAGCGACGAGCAGTACTTC.

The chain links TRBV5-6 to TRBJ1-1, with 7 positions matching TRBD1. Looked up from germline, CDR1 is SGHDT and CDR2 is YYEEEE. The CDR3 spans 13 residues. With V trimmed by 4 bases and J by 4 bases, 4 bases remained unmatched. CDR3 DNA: TGTGCCAGCAGCCTAAGACAGGGCACTGAAGCTTTCTTT. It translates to CASSLRQGTEAFF.

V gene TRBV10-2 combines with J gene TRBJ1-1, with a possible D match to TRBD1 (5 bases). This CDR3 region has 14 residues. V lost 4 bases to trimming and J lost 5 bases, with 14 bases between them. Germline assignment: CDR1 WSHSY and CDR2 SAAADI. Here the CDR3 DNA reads TGCGCCAGCAGTGCTTCAGGGTTGCGGACTGAAGCTTTCTTT. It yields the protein CASSASGLRTEAFF.

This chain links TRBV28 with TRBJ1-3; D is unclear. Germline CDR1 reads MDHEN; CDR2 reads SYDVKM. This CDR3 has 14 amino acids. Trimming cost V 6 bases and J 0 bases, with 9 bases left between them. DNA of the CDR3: TGTGCCAGCAGGATGGCAAGCTCTGGAAACACCATATATTTT. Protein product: CASRMASSGNTIYF.

Here the CDR3 DNA reads TGTGCCAGCAGTTACTCCCCGAGGCCCCAACTAGATTACAATGAGCAGTTCTTC. It specifies CASSYSPRPQLDYNEQFF. The genes are TRBV6-2 or TRBV6-3 and TRBJ2-1; D is perhaps TRBD2 (5 bases). This CDR3 has 18 residues. With 0 bases removed from V and 4 bases from J, the gap between germline ends came to 19 bases. The germline V gene encodes CDR1 MNHEY and CDR2 SVGEGT.

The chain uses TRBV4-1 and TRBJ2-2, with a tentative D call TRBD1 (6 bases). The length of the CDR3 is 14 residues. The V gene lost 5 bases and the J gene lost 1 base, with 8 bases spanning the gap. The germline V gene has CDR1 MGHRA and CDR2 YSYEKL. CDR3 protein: CASSWGQNTGELFF. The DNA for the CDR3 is TGCGCCAGCAGCTGGGGACAGAACACCGGGGAGCTGTTTTTT.

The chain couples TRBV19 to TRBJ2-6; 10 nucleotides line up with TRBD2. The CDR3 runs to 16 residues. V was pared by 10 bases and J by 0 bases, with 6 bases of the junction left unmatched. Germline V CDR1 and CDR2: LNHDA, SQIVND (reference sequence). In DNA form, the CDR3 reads TGTGCCACCTCTCTAGCGGGGGCCTCTGGGGCCAACGTCCTGACTTTC. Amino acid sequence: CATSLAGASGANVLTF. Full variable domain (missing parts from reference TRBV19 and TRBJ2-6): DGGITQSPKYLFRKEGQNVTLSCEQNLNHDAMYWYRQDPGQGLRLIYYSQIVNDFQKGDIAEGYSVSREKKESFPLTVTSAQKNPTAFYLCATSLAGASGANVLTFGAGSRLTVL.

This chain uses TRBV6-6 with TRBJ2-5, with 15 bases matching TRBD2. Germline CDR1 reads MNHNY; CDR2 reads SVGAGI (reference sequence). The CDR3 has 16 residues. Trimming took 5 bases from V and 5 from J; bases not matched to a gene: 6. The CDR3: CASSIGTSGGRETQYF. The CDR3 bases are TGTGCCAGCAGTATCGGGACTAGCGGGGGGCGGGAGACCCAGTACTTC.

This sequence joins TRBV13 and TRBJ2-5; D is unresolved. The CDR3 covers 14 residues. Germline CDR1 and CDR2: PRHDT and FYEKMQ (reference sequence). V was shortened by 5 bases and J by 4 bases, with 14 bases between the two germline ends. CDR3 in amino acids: CASSPLRARETQYF. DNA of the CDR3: TGTGCCAGCAGCCCCCTCCGCGCGCGAGAGACCCAGTACTTC.

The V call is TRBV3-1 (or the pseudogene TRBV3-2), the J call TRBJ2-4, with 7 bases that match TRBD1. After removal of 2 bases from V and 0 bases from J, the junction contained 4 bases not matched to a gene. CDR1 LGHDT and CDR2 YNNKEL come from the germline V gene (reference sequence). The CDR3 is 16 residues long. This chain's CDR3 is CASSQSDRVAKNIQYF. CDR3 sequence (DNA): TGTGCCAGCAGCCAATCCGACAGGGTAGCCAAAAACATTCAGTACTTC.

CDR3 loop: CASSYEGGENIQYF. The CDR3 nucleotides read TGTGCCAGCAGTTACGAGGGCGGCGAAAACATTCAGTACTTC. This chain uses TRBV6-5 with TRBJ2-4, with D possibly being TRBD2 (5 bases). Deletions cut 2 bases from V and 5 bases from J, with 10 bases between. The CDR3 length is 14 residues. Germline V gene sequence: CDR1 MNHEY, CDR2 SVGAGI.

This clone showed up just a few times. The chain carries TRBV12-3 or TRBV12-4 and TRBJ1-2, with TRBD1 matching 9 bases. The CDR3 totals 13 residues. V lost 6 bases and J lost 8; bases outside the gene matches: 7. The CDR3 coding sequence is TGTGCCAGCAGCTGGACAGGGGCGGGAGGCTACACCTTC. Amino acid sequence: CASSWTGAGGYTF.

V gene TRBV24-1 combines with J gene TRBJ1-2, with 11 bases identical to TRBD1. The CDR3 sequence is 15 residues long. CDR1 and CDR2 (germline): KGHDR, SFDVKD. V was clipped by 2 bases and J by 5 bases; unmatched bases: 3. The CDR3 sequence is CATSDSGQGAYGYTF. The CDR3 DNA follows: TGTGCCACCAGTGATTCCGGACAGGGGGCGTATGGCTACACCTTC.

CDR3 in amino acids: CASRPGQGKDNEQFF. In DNA form, the CDR3 reads TGTGCCAGCAGACCGGGACAGGGGAAGGACAATGAGCAGTTCTTC. The V and J genes are TRBV6-5 and TRBJ2-1, with 10 bases identical to TRBD1. This CDR3 contains 15 residues. The V segment lost 6 bases and the J segment 5 bases; nucleotides outside the gene matches: 7. CDR1 is MNHEY and CDR2 is SVGAGI in the germline V gene.

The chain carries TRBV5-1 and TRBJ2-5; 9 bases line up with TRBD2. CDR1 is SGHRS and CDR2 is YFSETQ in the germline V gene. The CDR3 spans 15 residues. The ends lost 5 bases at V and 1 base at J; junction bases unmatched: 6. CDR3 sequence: CASSLAGDPQETQYF. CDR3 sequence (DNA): TGCGCCAGCAGTTTAGCGGGGGACCCCCAAGAGACCCAGTACTTC.

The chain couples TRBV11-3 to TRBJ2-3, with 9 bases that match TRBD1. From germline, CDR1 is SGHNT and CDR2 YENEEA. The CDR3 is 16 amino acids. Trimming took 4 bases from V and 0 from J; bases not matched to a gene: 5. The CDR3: CASSSGQGVSTDTQYF. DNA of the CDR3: TGTGCCAGCAGCTCGGGACAGGGAGTAAGCACAGATACGCAGTATTTT.

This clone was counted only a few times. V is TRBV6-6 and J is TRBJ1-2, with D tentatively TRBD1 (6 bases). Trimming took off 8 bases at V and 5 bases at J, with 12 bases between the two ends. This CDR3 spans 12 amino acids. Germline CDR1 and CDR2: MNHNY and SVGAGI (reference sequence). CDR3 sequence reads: CASGGPEYGYTF. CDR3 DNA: TGTGCCAGCGGGGGGCCAGAGTATGGCTACACCTTC.

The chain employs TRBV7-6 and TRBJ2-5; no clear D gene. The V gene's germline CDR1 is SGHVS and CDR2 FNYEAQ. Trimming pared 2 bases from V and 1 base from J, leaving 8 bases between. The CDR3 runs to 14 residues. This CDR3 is CASSLYSGQETQYF. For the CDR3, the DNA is TGTGCCAGCAGCTTATATTCGGGCCAAGAGACCCAGTACTTC.

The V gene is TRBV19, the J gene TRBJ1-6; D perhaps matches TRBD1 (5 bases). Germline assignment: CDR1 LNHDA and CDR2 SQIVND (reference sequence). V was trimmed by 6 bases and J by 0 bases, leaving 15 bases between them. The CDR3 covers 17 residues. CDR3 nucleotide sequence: TGTGCCAGTAGGACCGGGACCGCGAGCTCCTATAATTCACCCCTCCACTTT. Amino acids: CASRTGTASSYNSPLHF.

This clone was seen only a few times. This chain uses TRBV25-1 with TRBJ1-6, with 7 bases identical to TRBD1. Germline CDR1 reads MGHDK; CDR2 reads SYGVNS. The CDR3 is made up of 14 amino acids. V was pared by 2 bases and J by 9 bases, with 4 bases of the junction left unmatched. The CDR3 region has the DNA TGTGCCAGCAGTGAAGACAGGGTGAGTTCACCCCTCCACTTT. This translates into CASSEDRVSSPLHF.

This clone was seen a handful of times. CDR3 sequence reads: CASTLTGVQETQYF. The CDR3 region has the DNA TGTGCCAGCACCCTAACCGGGGTTCAAGAGACCCAGTACTTC. The rearrangement links TRBV7-8 to TRBJ2-5, with D maybe TRBD2 (5 bases). This CDR3 contains 14 residues. Trimming pared 7 bases from V and 2 bases from J, leaving 14 bases between. Germline lookup yields CDR1 SGHVS and CDR2 FQNEAQ.

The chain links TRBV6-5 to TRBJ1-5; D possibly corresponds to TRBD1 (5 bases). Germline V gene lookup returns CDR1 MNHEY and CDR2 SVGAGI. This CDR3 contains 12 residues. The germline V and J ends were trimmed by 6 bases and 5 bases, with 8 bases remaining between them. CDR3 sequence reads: CASRTGDQPQHF. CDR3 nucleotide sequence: TGTGCCAGCAGAACAGGCGATCAGCCCCAGCATTTT.

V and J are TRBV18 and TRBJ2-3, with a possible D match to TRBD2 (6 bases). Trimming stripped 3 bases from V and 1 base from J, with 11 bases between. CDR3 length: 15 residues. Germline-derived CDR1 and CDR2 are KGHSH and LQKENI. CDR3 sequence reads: CASSPGGDGTDTQYF. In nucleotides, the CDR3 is TGTGCCAGCTCACCGGGGGGAGACGGCACAGATACGCAGTATTTT.

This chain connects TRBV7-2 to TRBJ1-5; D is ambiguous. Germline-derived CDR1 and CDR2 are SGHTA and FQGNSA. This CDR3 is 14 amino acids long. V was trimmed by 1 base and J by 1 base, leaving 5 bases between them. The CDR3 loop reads CASSLESSNQPQHF. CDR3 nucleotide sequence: TGTGCCAGCAGCTTAGAAAGCAGCAATCAGCCCCAGCATTTT.